The 27 T cell receptor beta chains presented below share a single source sample, sequenced in a study of shared clonotypes between healthy human individuals. Some clones are missing from TCRdb's copy, which holds only in-frame ones; the method was immunoSEQ multiplex PCR. Of about 600,000 clones listed, approximately 97% are singletons. Sequencing was carried out using naive CD4+ T cells sorted from blood. Subset of the sample: CD45RA+ positively selected. All receptors come from a woman younger than 45 in good health.

The chain employs TRBV28 and TRBJ2-7, with TRBD2 identical over 10 bases. This CDR3 has 15 residues. V lost 5 bases and J lost 1; bases outside the gene matches: 5. The germline V gene encodes CDR1 MDHEN and CDR2 SYDVKM. The CDR3 coding sequence is TGTGCCAGCAGTCTAGCGGGAGAAGGATCCTACGAGCAGTACTTC. Protein product: CASSLAGEGSYEQYF.

J is TRBJ1-5 and V is TRBV11-2, with D uncertain. The CDR3 loop spans 10 amino acids. V lost 8 bases and J 5 bases, leaving 4 bases between the germline ends. In germline, CDR1 is SGHAT, CDR2 FQNNGV. CDR3 residues: CASGHQPQHF. CDR3 in DNA: TGTGCCAGCGGACATCAGCCCCAGCATTTT.

V and J are TRBV12-1 and TRBJ1-2. TRBV12-1 corresponds to a pseudogene. The CDR3 spans 15 residues. The CDR3 protein is CASSLRDLSDYGYTF. In nucleotides, the CDR3 is TGTGCCAGCAGCTTGCGGGATCTTTCAGACTATGGCTACACCTTC.

The chain combines TRBV10-2 with TRBJ2-7; D is possibly TRBD1 (6 bases). Trimming cost V 6 bases and J 4 bases, with 10 bases left between them. The CDR3 consists of 12 residues. In germline, CDR1 is WSHSY, CDR2 SAAADI. CDR3 in DNA: TGCGCCAGCAGGGACAGTTGGTACGAGCAGTACTTC. Protein: CASRDSWYEQYF.

The chain couples TRBV28 to TRBJ2-1; 7 nucleotides agree with TRBD1. The CDR3 extends over 16 amino acids. V trimming: 1 base; J trimming: 0 bases; junction bases outside the gene matches: 3. CDR1 and CDR2 (germline): MDHEN, SYDVKM. Written as DNA, the CDR3 is TGTGCCAGCAGTTTATTCGCAGGGGGCTCCTACAATGAGCAGTTCTTC. This encodes CASSLFAGGSYNEQFF.

This chain joins TRBV6-5 and TRBJ1-5, with D uncertain. This CDR3 is 13 amino acids long. The V end lost 6 bases, the J end lost 6 bases, and 12 bases lay between the germline ends. CDR1 is MNHEY and CDR2 is SVGAGI in the germline V gene. CDR3 region: CASSPGGVQPQHF. The CDR3 DNA is TGTGCCAGCAGCCCTGGCGGGGTTCAGCCCCAGCATTTT.

The chain carries TRBV5-8 and TRBJ2-7, with TRBD2 identical over 7 bases. With V trimmed by 0 bases and J by 5 bases, 2 bases remained unmatched. Germline V gene data show CDR1 as SGHTS and CDR2 as YDEGEE. The CDR3 loop spans 13 amino acids. The DNA for the CDR3 is TGTGCCAGCAGCTTGGACGCGGGGGACGAGCAGTACTTC. As protein: CASSLDAGDEQYF.

The J gene is TRBJ2-4, the V gene TRBV28; D is unresolved. The CDR3 length is 14 residues. Germline CDR1 is MDHEN and CDR2 is SYDVKM. Trimming stripped 6 bases from V and 0 bases from J, with 9 bases between. As DNA, the CDR3 is TGTGCCAGCAGGCAACAAGTAGCCAAAAACATTCAGTACTTC. Residues: CASRQQVAKNIQYF.

The chain links TRBV6-6 to TRBJ2-1, with no clear D. The CDR3 sequence is 14 residues long. V lost 2 bases and J lost 4, with 9 bases in between. Germline lookup yields CDR1 MNHNY and CDR2 SVGAGI (reference sequence). CDR3 sequence (DNA): TGTGCCAGCAGTTACGGTACAAGTTACAATGAGCAGTTCTTC. Residues: CASSYGTSYNEQFF.

J is TRBJ2-3 and V is TRBV6-8, with D maybe TRBD2 (6 bases). V gave up 7 bases and J gave up 1 base, with 33 bases separating them. The V gene's germline CDR1 is MNHGY and CDR2 SAAAGT. The CDR3 has 21 amino acids. The CDR3 sequence: CASIDSGTPRGVFKGTDTQYF. CDR3 DNA sequence: TGTGCCAGCATCGACTCCGGGACCCCCCGCGGGGTATTCAAAGGCACAGATACGCAGTATTTT.

The genes are TRBV7-2 and TRBJ2-7; 8 bases line up with TRBD1. This CDR3 has 13 residues. CDR1 and CDR2 (germline): SGHTA, FQGNSA. Unmatched junction bases numbered 6, after V lost 5 bases and J lost 6 bases. The CDR3 sequence: CASSLTGDLEQYF. The CDR3 DNA reads as TGTGCCAGCAGCCTGACAGGGGATCTCGAGCAGTACTTC.

Comments on this clone: Within the sample, other DNA sequences also encode this same CDR3. This chain uses TRBV5-1 with TRBJ1-1, with 9 nucleotides matching TRBD1. CDR1 is SGHRS, CDR2 YFSETQ, per germline. Germline trimming cut 1 base from V and 1 base from J; bases unmatched to any gene: 2. The CDR3 is 15 amino acids. CDR3 bases: TGCGCCAGCAGCTTGCCGGGACAGGGGAACACTGAAGCTTTCTTT. Translation: CASSLPGQGNTEAFF.

Notes on this clone: Other DNA sequences in this sample translate to the same CDR3. This rearrangement joins TRBV28 to TRBJ1-2, with 7 nucleotides matching TRBD1. The germline V gene has CDR1 MDHEN and CDR2 SYDVKM. The CDR3 totals 13 residues. J was trimmed by 2 bases and V by 6 bases; bases with no gene match: 3. This CDR3 reads CASSLGQNYGYTF. DNA of the CDR3: TGTGCCAGCAGCCTGGGACAGAACTATGGCTACACCTTC.

The chain carries TRBV5-1 and TRBJ2-3; unclear D gene. This CDR3 contains 15 residues. Trimming took 4 bases from V and 2 from J, leaving 14 bases between them. Germline V gives CDR1 SGHRS, CDR2 YFSETQ. CDR3 sequence: CASSIQKTLTDTQYF. For the CDR3, the DNA is TGCGCCAGCAGCATACAGAAAACTCTCACAGATACGCAGTATTTT.

Comments on this clone: Additional DNA sequences in this sample encode the identical CDR3. The V and J genes are TRBV28 and TRBJ1-1; possibly TRBD1 for D (5 bases). Germline CDR1 reads MDHEN; CDR2 reads SYDVKM. The CDR3 consists of 12 residues. Trimming removed 4 bases at V and 3 bases at J, with 6 bases between. The CDR3 region has the DNA TGTGCCAGCAGTTCCAGGGACACTGAAGCTTTCTTT. Translating gives CASSSRDTEAFF.

This clone was picked up one time. The chain has TRBV10-1 and TRBJ2-7, with 7 positions matching TRBD2. Trimming cost V 8 bases and J 5 bases; bases outside gene matches: 9. This CDR3 region has 13 residues. Germline assignment: CDR1 WNHNN and CDR2 SYGVQD (reference sequence). CDR3 region: CASPLAEVHEQYF. CDR3 nucleotide sequence: TGCGCCAGCCCCCTAGCGGAGGTCCACGAGCAGTACTTC.

V and J are TRBV28 and TRBJ2-1; D is unresolved. CDR1 is MDHEN and CDR2 is SYDVKM in the germline V gene. The CDR3 is 18 amino acids. The ends were cut back, 4 bases at V and 0 bases at J, with 19 bases in the middle. The CDR3 bases are TGTGCCAGCAGTTCCCCCAATCCCTGGTCCTACTCCTACAATGAGCAGTTCTTC. Translation: CASSSPNPWSYSYNEQFF.

Note on this clone: The identical CDR3 is also encoded by other nucleotide sequences in the sample. This chain links TRBV7-9 with TRBJ2-7, with 7 positions matching TRBD2. Germline loops: CDR1 SEHNR, CDR2 FQNEAQ (reference sequence). This CDR3 region has 14 residues. The V and J ends lost 2 bases and 7 bases, in that order; junction bases with no gene match: 8. In DNA, the CDR3 is TGTGCCAGCAGCTTAAGCGGGACCCCTTGGGAGCAGTACTTC. Translated: CASSLSGTPWEQYF. Drawing the rest from reference TRBV7-9 and TRBJ2-7, the complete variable domain is DTGVSQNPRHKITKRGQNVTFRCDPISEHNRLYWYRQTLGQGPEFLTYFQNEAQLEKSRLLSDRFSAERPKGSFSTLEIQRTEQGDSAMYLCASSLSGTPWEQYFGPGTRLTVT.

V and J are TRBV5-1 and TRBJ2-3, with 8 bases aligning to TRBD2. The junction had 8 bases not matched to a gene; V was cut back by 0 bases and J by 5 bases. CDR1 and CDR2 (germline): SGHRS, YFSETQ. The CDR3 is made up of 16 amino acids. CDR3: CASSLAQAGGVDTQYF. For the CDR3, the DNA is TGCGCCAGCAGCTTGGCCCAGGCGGGAGGAGTAGATACGCAGTATTTT. Using reference TRBV5-1 and TRBJ2-3 for the parts outside the CDR3, the full variable domain is KAGVTQTPRYLIKTRGQQVTLSCSPISGHRSVSWYQQTPGQGLQFLFEYFSETQRNKGNFPGRFSGRQFSNSRSEMNVSTLELGDSALYLCASSLAQAGGVDTQYFGPGTRLTVL.

The chain combines TRBV11-1 with TRBJ1-1, with 7 bases that match TRBD1. The CDR3 extends over 14 amino acids. The V gene's germline CDR1 is SGHAT and CDR2 FQDESV (reference sequence). V lost 5 bases, J lost 3 bases, and 6 bases stayed unmatched. CDR3 loop: CASSARDSHTEAFF. CDR3 sequence (DNA): TGTGCCAGCAGCGCCCGGGACAGCCACACTGAAGCTTTCTTT. The full variable domain, completed using reference TRBV11-1 and TRBJ1-1, is EAEVAQSPRYKITEKSQAVAFWCDPISGHATLYWYRQILGQGPELLVQFQDESVVDDSQLPKDRFSAERLKGVDSTLKIQPAELGDSAMYLCASSARDSHTEAFFGQGTRLTVV.

This chain joins TRBV11-2 and TRBJ2-1, with TRBD1 matching 7 bases. Germline V gene data show CDR1 as SGHAT and CDR2 as FQNNGV. The CDR3 runs to 14 residues. V was clipped by 2 bases and J by 2 bases; unmatched bases: 0. CDR3: CASSLQGAYNEQFF. CDR3 in DNA: TGTGCCAGCAGCTTACAGGGGGCCTACAATGAGCAGTTCTTC.

The chain combines TRBV20-1 with TRBJ2-7; no clear D gene. CDR3 length: 10 amino acids. Germline values: CDR1 DFQATT, CDR2 SNEGSKA (reference sequence). Trimming pared 5 bases from V and 4 bases from J, leaving 6 bases between. The CDR3 sequence is CSAGSYEQYF. The CDR3, as DNA: TGCAGTGCTGGTTCATACGAGCAGTACTTC.

This chain uses TRBV4-1 with TRBJ2-4; D is perhaps TRBD1 (6 bases). CDR1 MGHRA and CDR2 YSYEKL come from the germline V gene. The CDR3 is 15 amino acids. V dropped 3 bases and J dropped 2 bases, with 11 bases sitting between them. CDR3 coding DNA: TGCGCCAGCAGCCATGGACAGTTTTCCAAAAACATTCAGTACTTC. This sequence encodes CASSHGQFSKNIQYF.

V usage is TRBV5-1 and J usage is TRBJ2-2, with D hard to call. CDR1 and CDR2 from the germline V gene are SGHRS and YFSETQ. The CDR3 consists of 13 residues. V lost 5 bases to trimming and J lost 0 bases, with 5 bases between them. CDR3 DNA: TGCGCCAGCAGTAATGCGAACACCGGGGAGCTGTTTTTT. As protein: CASSNANTGELFF.

The V gene is TRBV6-6, the J gene TRBJ1-5; unclear D gene. V lost 6 bases and J lost 4, with 16 bases in between. Germline V gives CDR1 MNHNY, CDR2 SVGAGI (reference sequence). The CDR3 spans 15 residues. In DNA, the CDR3 is TGTGCCAGCAGACTTCTTCGGGCACTGAATCAGCCCCAGCATTTT. It specifies CASRLLRALNQPQHF.

The rearrangement joins TRBV9 to TRBJ2-4; 7 bases agree with TRBD1. V lost 4 bases to trimming and J lost 5 bases; unmatched junction nucleotides: 15. This CDR3 is built from 17 residues. Germline lookup yields CDR1 SGDLS and CDR2 YYNGEE. The CDR3 protein is CASSSTTGTDVENIQYF. CDR3 coding DNA: TGTGCCAGCAGCTCTACTACCGGGACAGATGTCGAAAACATTCAGTACTTC.

The V gene is TRBV6-6, the J gene TRBJ2-2; D is tentatively TRBD1 or TRBD2 (7 bases each). The CDR3 is 15 residues long. CDR1 is MNHNY, CDR2 SVGAGI, per germline (reference sequence). V was trimmed by 5 bases and J by 6 bases, leaving 16 bases between them. As DNA, the CDR3 is TGTGCCAGCAGTCTCCCGGGGAGGGGGCCCGGGGAGCTGTTTTTT. It codes for CASSLPGRGPGELFF.